This TCR beta chain was obtained from a study of PD-L1 blockade in urothelial cancer. Study overall: Prior chemotherapy regimens per patient numbered 0 to 3.

Germline V gene data show CDR1 as LNHDA and CDR2 as SQIVND (reference sequence). V trimming: 6 bases; J trimming: 9 bases; junction bases outside the gene matches: 10. This CDR3 region has 15 residues. Some clones are missing from TCRdb's copy, which holds only in-frame ones; the method was immunoSEQ multiplex PCR. The table lists tens of thousands of clones, around four fifths of them singletons, with 15% to 20% in the top ten. Sequenced here: PBMCs, sampled around atezolizumab (anti-PD-L1) treatment. The source is a man in his sixties with urothelial cancer. The rearrangement links TRBV19 to TRBJ2-7, with 14 nucleotides matching TRBD2. In DNA form, the CDR3 reads TGTGCCAGTAGCCCCGGGACTAGCGGGAGTAACGCGCAGTACTTC. Its protein is CASSPGTSGSNAQYF.